This T cell receptor beta chain was profiled in a study of T cells in severe cutaneous drug reactions (dated by TCRdb to the late 2010s). Broadly, across the study: Between the early 2010s and the late 2010s, patients were recruited from Taiwan, Thailand and a European registry network. Only patients with a probable or definite SJS/TEN or DRESS diagnosis by RegiSCAR criteria were enrolled. Assignment of the culprit drug relied on both the Naranjo algorithm and the ALDEN drug causality algorithm. Blister fluids/cells, PBMC and other biological samples were taken from patients in the acute stage or the recovery stage. Bulk TCR sequencing was combined with single-cell sequencing, quantitative PCR validation, functional assays and transgenic mouse experiments. Libraries used iRepertoire multiplex PCR; authors cited a comparison showing similar capture of abundant clonotypes across iRepertoire and 5' RACE methods with or without UMI.

Overall study results and their limits: A public TCRbeta CDR3, present at a mean of roughly 14% in all seven CBZ-SJS/TEN blister samples, was undetectable or scarce in PBMC from tolerant controls and healthy donors. TRBV12-4 usage was strongly increased in CBZ-SJS/TEN patients, averaging about 30% in blister cells and roughly 4.8% in PBMC. Whether the public TCR generalizes to SJS/TEN caused by other drugs was noted by the authors as still needing further study.

The CDR3 starts with the cysteine, ends with the phenylalanine, and has 13 residues. A DNA sequence was not provided. Looking up the germline V gene yields CDR1 MDHEN and CDR2 SYDVKM. The donors whose samples were sequenced had carbamazepine-induced Stevens-Johnson syndrome or toxic epidermal necrolysis (CBZ-SJS/TEN). Patients with drug-induced severe cutaneous adverse reactions had T cell receptor repertoires profiled by next-generation sequencing to look for drug-specific clonotypes. RNA was isolated either from blister cells of skin lesions or from peripheral blood mononuclear cells. For this clonotype: The clone's antigen remains unknown.

Library preparation used the iRepertoire multiplex PCR system with TCR subtype-specific primers for both bulk and single-cell sequencing. Multiplex PCR with primers aimed at the V, D and J gene regions produced the bulk TCR beta libraries. Roughly 95-500 ng of RNA per sample served as input for bulk TCR library preparation. An Illumina MiSeq was used to sequence the bulk TCR beta amplicons. The paper's data handling went like this. Quality control steps removed sample misassignments and low-quality sequencing reads. The CDR3 was defined as the amino acids lying between the Y[YFLI]C motif of the V gene and the [FW]GXGT motif of the J segment. The IMGT database served as the reference for assigning TRBV and TRBJ genes and CDR3 clonotypes. TRBV expression in each sample was normalized to the mean expression of the same gene in PBMC from fewer than 45 healthy donors. After the reads were reprocessed by TCRdb, one entry was made per CDR3 protein sequence, with no DNA. For this entry, the V and J calls and clone size follow TCRdb and not the study's own pipeline. This sample's records show about 6,600 distinct CDR3 sequences. Of the sample, roughly 30% is held by the ten largest clones.

The material sequenced was cells from a skin blister. The cell subset or site label, as the study defines it: unsorted cells from skin lesion blisters. The source is a human donor with toxic epidermal necrolysis, a severe cutaneous drug reaction. Recombination connected TRBV28 to TRBJ1-5. This receptor has the CDR3 CASSLGWEKPQHF. With the rest looked up from the reference TRBV28 and TRBJ1-5 genes rather than sequenced, the full variable domain is DVKVTQSSRYLVKRTGEKVFLECVQDMDHENMFWYRQDPGLGLRLIYFSYDVKMKEKGDIPEGYSVSREKKERFSLILESASTNQTSMYLCASSLGWEKPQHFGDGTRLSIL.